This T cell receptor beta chain is drawn from a study of blood T cell repertoires in COVID-19. The participants were between about 18 and 90 years old and came from about two dozen US areas. Which cohort a participant joined came from the clinical history participants gave. Before being deemed recovered, Cohort 3 donors had two negative PCRs, clearance, or symptom resolution. V was trimmed by 0 bases and J by 3 bases, leaving 10 bases between them. The CDR3 loop spans 14 amino acids. Germline V lookup: CDR1 SGHRS, CDR2 YFSETQ. Repertoires were generated with immunoSEQ multiplex PCR, while TCRdb's copy carries only in-frame clones and drops some. The table shows a few hundred thousand clones, with roughly 89% occurring only once.

The V call is TRBV5-1, the J call TRBJ2-7, with D hard to call. The clonotype comes from a woman aged 25 to 39 who had recovered from COVID-19. Sequenced material: PBMCs or T cells enriched from blood (not recorded which). The DNA for the CDR3 is TGCGCCAGCAGCTTGGCGGCTGGGCTCTACGAGCAGTACTTC. It yields the protein CASSLAAGLYEQYF. The complete variable domain, with remaining parts taken from reference TRBV5-1 and TRBJ2-7, reads KAGVTQTPRYLIKTRGQQVTLSCSPISGHRSVSWYQQTPGQGLQFLFEYFSETQRNKGNFPGRFSGRQFSNSRSEMNVSTLELGDSALYLCASSLAAGLYEQYFGPGTRLTVT.